This T cell receptor beta chain emerged from a study of blood T cell repertoires in COVID-19. For the study at large: There were acute and convalescent COVID-19 samples, and they came from the United States, Italy and Spain. PBMCs, B-cell-depleted T cells, or T cells provided the cDNA or gDNA that made up the material.

Original processing notes: For nucleated cells, counts were estimated from reference gene primer amplification. Produced via immunoSEQ multiplex PCR; TCRdb's table is partial and in-frame only. The V and J calls and clone size were taken over from that table, and D and trimming were inferred from the DNA. Among some 300,000 clones listed, around nine tenths were seen once. The material sequenced was peripheral blood. This receptor was obtained from a man in his 70s with acute or convalescent COVID-19.

The CDR3 DNA follows: TGTGCCAGCAGCGCGACAGGGGGCTCCTACGAGCAGTACTTC. It is translated as CASSATGGSYEQYF. The rearrangement links TRBV7-2 to TRBJ2-7, with TRBD1 identical over 9 bases. J was trimmed by 0 bases and V by 5 bases; bases with no gene match: 2. CDR1 and CDR2 (germline): SGHTA, FQGNSA. The CDR3 runs to 14 residues.